This TCR beta chain was obtained from a study of monozygotic twins with inflammatory bowel disease. Overall study findings and caveats: Among IBD patients, fewer clonotypes were shared with others than among healthy twins, especially with disease activity.

Per donor, about 2.4 ml of blood was collected and frozen. Isolation of total RNA was performed on whole blood, with no prior T cell sorting. Total RNA, at roughly 3.5 ug, went into every TCR library. TCRdb re-analyzed the 5' RACE reads; it lists each CDR3 protein once, without DNA. Its clone listing holds about 330,000 distinct CDR3 sequences. This CDR3 region has 13 residues. Germline loops: CDR1 SGHRS, CDR2 YFSETQ. With respect to this clonotype: Its specificity is unknown.

The chain carries TRBV5-1 and TRBJ2-1; TCRdb outputs TRBD2, but without DNA this stays unchecked. The sequenced sample consisted of blood. The source is a human donor with ulcerative colitis or Crohn's disease, or a healthy co-twin of an affected twin (not recorded which). The CDR3: CASSAGPNNEQFF. The variable domain in full, completed from reference TRBV5-1 and TRBJ2-1, reads KAGVTQTPRYLIKTRGQQVTLSCSPISGHRSVSWYQQTPGQGLQFLFEYFSETQRNKGNFPGRFSGRQFSNSRSEMNVSTLELGDSALYLCASSAGPNNEQFFGPGTRLTVL.